This entry is about one T cell receptor beta chain. Its antigen is undetermined. Random hexamers were used to reverse transcribe an amount of about 0.5 to 1 ug RNA. TCRdb ran MiXCR on the immunoSEQ multiplex PCR reads and lists one entry per CDR3 protein. The sample consists of roughly 250,000 distinct CDR3 sequences, around 96% of them appearing once. The data were taken from a study of CD8 T cells in Susac syndrome. Across the whole study: Among sequenced Susac syndrome patients, more than 5 had active disease and roughly eight were in remission. At blood draw, Susac syndrome patients were therapy-naive, on corticosteroids, or on intravenous immunoglobulin alone. Overall study results and limits: Clonal expansion was not observed in the Susac syndrome CD4+ T cell repertoires.

Per germline, CDR1 GTSNPN and CDR2 SVGIG (reference sequence). V was shortened by 3 bases and J by 6 bases, with 14 bases between the two germline ends. CDR3 length: 13 amino acids. TEMRA cells were FACS-enriched, and CD8+ and CD4+ T cells were isolated negatively. The clonotype originates from a human donor with Susac syndrome. The chain recombines TRBV30 with TRBJ1-2; no clear D gene. Sequencing was done on a sample of CD4+ T cells from PBMCs. Written as DNA, the CDR3 is TGTGCCTGGAGCCGAAAAGGTTACGATGGCTACACCTTC. Residues: CAWSRKGYDGYTF.